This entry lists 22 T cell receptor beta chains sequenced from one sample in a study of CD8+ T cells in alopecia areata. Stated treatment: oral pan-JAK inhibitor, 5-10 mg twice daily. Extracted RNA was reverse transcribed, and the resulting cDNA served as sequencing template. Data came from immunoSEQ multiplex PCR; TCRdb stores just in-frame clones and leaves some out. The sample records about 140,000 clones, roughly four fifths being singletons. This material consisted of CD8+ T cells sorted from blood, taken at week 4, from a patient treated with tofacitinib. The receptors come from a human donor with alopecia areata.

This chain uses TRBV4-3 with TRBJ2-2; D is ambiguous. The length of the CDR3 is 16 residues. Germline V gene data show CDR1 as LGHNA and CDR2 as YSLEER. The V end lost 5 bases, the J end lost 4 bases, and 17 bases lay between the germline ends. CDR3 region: CASSNEQTHGTGELFF. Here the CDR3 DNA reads TGCGCCAGCAGCAACGAGCAGACCCACGGCACCGGGGAGCTGTTTTTT.

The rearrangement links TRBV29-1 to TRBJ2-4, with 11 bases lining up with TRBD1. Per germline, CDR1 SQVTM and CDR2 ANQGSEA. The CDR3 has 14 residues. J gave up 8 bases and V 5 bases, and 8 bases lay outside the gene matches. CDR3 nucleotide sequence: TGCAGCGTTCGGACAGGGGGCGGGTTACACATTCAGTACTTC. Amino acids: CSVRTGGGLHIQYF.

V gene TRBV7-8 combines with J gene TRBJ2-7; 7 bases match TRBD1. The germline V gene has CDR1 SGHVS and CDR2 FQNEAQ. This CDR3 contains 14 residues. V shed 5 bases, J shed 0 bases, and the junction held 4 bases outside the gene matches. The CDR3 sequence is CASSVRDSSYEQYF. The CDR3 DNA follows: TGTGCCAGCAGCGTCCGGGACAGCTCCTACGAGCAGTACTTC.

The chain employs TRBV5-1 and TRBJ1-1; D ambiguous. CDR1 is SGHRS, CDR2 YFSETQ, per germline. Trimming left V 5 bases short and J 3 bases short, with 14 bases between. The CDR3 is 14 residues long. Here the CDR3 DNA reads TGCGCCAGCAGGCACGAAGCAGTGGACACTGAAGCTTTCTTT. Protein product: CASRHEAVDTEAFF. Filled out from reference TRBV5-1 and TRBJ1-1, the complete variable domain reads KAGVTQTPRYLIKTRGQQVTLSCSPISGHRSVSWYQQTPGQGLQFLFEYFSETQRNKGNFPGRFSGRQFSNSRSEMNVSTLELGDSALYLCASRHEAVDTEAFFGQGTRLTVV.

The CDR3 nucleotides read TGTGCTAGTGGTTTGGGACAGGGGGCGACCAATGAGCAGTTCTTC. This sequence encodes CASGLGQGATNEQFF. This chain joins TRBV12-5 and TRBJ2-1; 10 bases align to TRBD1. This CDR3 is built from 15 residues. V lost 1 base, J lost 6 bases, and 3 bases stayed unmatched. The germline gives CDR1 LGHNT, CDR2 FRNRAP.

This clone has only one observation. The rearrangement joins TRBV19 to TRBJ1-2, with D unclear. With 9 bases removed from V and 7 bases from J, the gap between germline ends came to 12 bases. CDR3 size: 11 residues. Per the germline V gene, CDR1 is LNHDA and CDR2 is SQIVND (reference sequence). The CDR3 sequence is CASGPHRGYTF. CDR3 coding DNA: TGTGCCAGCGGGCCTCATCGTGGCTACACCTTC.

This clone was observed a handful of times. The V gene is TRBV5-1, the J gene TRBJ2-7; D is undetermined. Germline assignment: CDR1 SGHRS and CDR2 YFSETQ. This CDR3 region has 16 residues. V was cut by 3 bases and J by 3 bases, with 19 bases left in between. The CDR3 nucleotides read TGCGCCAGCAGCTCCTTTCCCGAAGTTCCAGACTACGAGCAGTACTTC. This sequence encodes CASSSFPEVPDYEQYF.

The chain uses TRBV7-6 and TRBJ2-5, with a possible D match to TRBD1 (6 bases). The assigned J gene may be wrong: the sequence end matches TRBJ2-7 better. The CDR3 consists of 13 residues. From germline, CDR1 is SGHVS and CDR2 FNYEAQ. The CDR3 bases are TGTGCCAGCAGCTTGAGGGACACCGGCGAGCAGTACTTC. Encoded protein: CASSLRDTGEQYF.

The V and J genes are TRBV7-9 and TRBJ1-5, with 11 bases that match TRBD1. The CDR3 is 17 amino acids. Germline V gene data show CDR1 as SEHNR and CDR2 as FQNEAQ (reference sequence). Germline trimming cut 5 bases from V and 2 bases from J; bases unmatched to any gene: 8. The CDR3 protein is CASSPHGQGAGNQPQHF. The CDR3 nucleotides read TGTGCCAGCAGCCCCCATGGACAGGGGGCTGGCAATCAGCCCCAGCATTTT. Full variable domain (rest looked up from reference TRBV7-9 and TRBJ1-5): DTGVSQNPRHKITKRGQNVTFRCDPISEHNRLYWYRQTLGQGPEFLTYFQNEAQLEKSRLLSDRFSAERPKGSFSTLEIQRTEQGDSAMYLCASSPHGQGAGNQPQHFGDGTRLSIL.

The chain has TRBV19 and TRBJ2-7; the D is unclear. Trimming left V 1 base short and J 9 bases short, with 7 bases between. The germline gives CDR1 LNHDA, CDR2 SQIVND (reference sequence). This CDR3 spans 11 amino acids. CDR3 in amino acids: CASSIGEVQYF. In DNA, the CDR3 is TGTGCCAGTAGTATAGGTGAGGTGCAGTACTTC.

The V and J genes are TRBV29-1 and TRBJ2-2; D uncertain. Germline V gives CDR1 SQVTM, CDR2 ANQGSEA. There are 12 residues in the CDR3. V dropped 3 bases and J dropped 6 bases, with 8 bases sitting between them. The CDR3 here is CSVDSGSGELFF. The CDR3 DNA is TGCAGCGTTGATTCTGGTTCCGGGGAGCTGTTTTTT.

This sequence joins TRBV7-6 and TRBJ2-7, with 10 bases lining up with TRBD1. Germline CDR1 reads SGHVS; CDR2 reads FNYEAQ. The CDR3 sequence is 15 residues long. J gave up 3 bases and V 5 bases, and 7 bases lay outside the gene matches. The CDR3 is CASSPGQGKRYEQYF. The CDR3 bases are TGTGCCAGCAGCCCGGGACAGGGGAAGCGCTACGAGCAGTACTTC.

The CDR3 sequence: CASSLGLDEAFF. CDR3 nucleotides: TGTGCCAGCAGCCTGGGGTTGGATGAAGCTTTCTTT. The chain has TRBV11-2 and TRBJ1-1; D remains ambiguous. The CDR3 length is 12 residues. Germline values: CDR1 SGHAT, CDR2 FQNNGV. Trimming left V 5 bases short and J 7 bases short, with 11 bases between.

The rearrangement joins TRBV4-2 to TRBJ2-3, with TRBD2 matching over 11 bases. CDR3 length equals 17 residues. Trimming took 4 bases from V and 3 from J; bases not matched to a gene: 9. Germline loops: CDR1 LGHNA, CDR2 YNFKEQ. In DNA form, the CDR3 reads TGTGCCAGCAGCCCCCTAGCGGGGGGCGGAGGGACAGATACGCAGTATTTT. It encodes CASSPLAGGGGTDTQYF.

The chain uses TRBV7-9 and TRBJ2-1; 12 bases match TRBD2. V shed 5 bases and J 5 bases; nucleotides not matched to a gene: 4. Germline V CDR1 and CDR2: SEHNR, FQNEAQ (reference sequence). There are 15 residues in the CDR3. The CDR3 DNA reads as TGTGCCAGCAGCGACGGACTAGCGGGGAACAATGAGCAGTTCTTC. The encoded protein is CASSDGLAGNNEQFF.

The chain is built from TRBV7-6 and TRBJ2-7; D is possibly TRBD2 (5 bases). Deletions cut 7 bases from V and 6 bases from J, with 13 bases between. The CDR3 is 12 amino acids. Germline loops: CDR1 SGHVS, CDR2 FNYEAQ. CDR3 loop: CASISLSAEQYF. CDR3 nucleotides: TGTGCCAGCATTTCGCTTAGCGCCGAGCAGTACTTC.

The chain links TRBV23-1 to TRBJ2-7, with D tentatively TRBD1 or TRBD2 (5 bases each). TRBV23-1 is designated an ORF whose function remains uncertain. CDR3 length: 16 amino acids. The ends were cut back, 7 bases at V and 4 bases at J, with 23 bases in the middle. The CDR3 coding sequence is TGCGCCAGCATCTCCGGGACCCGACGAGTGGAGTACGAGCAGTACTTC. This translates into CASISGTRRVEYEQYF.

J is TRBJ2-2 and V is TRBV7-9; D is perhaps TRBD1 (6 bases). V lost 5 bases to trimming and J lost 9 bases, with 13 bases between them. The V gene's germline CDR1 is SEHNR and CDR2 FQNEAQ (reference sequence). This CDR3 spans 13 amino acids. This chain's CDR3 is CASSGGEARELFF. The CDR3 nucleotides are TGTGCCAGCAGCGGGGGCGAGGCCCGGGAGCTGTTTTTT. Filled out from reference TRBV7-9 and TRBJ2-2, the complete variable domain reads DTGVSQNPRHKITKRGQNVTFRCDPISEHNRLYWYRQTLGQGPEFLTYFQNEAQLEKSRLLSDRFSAERPKGSFSTLEIQRTEQGDSAMYLCASSGGEARELFFGEGSRLTVL.

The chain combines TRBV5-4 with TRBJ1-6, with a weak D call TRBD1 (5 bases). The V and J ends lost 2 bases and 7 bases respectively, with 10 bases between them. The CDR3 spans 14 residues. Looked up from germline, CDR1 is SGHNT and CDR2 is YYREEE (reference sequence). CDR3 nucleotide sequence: TGTGCCAGCAGCTTCGGCAGGGACAATTCACCCCTCCACTTT. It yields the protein CASSFGRDNSPLHF.

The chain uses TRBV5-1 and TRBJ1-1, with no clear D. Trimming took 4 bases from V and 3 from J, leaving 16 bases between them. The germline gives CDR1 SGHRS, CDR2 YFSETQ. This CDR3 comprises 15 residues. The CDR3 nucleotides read TGCGCCAGCAGCCCTGGCTGGGGTTCAGACACTGAAGCTTTCTTT. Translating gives CASSPGWGSDTEAFF.

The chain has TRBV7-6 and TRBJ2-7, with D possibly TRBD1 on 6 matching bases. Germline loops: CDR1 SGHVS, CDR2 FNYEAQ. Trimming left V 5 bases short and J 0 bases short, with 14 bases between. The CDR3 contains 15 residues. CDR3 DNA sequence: TGTGCCAGCAGCAAACTCCGGGACAACTCCTACGAGCAGTACTTC. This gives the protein CASSKLRDNSYEQYF.

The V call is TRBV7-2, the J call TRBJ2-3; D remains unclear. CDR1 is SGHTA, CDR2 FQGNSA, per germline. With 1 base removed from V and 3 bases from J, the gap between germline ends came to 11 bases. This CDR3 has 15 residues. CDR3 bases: TGTGCCAGCAGCTTAGTGAGCGAGTGGACAGATACGCAGTATTTT. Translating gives CASSLVSEWTDTQYF.